The sequence of this TCR beta chain was determined in a study of blood T cell repertoires in COVID-19. V was trimmed by 6 bases and J by 2 bases, leaving 14 bases between them. This CDR3 is built from 14 residues. CDR1 and CDR2 (germline): SNHLY, FYNNEI. The data were produced by immunoSEQ multiplex PCR, yet TCRdb's version contains in-frame clones alone and is incomplete. The sample contains about 230,000 clones, 65% to 90% of which appear only once. The rearrangement links TRBV2 to TRBJ2-7; D unclear. Sequencing used peripheral blood. The clonotype was recovered from a woman aged 40 to 55 who had recovered from COVID-19. The CDR3 loop reads CASSSGSDPYEQYF. CDR3 DNA sequence: TGTGCCAGCAGCTCGGGTTCCGATCCCTACGAGCAGTACTTC.